This is a list of T cell receptor beta chains from one sample in a study of PD-1 blockade in classical Hodgkin lymphoma. Some clones are missing from TCRdb's copy, which holds only in-frame ones; the method was immunoSEQ multiplex PCR. The sample lists roughly 100,000 clones; approximately 89% were seen once. This specimen was peripheral blood mononuclear cells (PBMCs), taken before the fourth cycle of nivolumab. The receptors originated from a human donor with classical Hodgkin lymphoma. Each CDR3 is given with its conserved first and last residue. D genes are given only for firm matches. The size of a clone is reported for some rows only, either as once, few or many, or as a class for expanded clones.

J: TRBJ2-7; D: TRBD2; V: TRBV25-1; size: NA; DNA: TGTGCCGGCAGTGATCGGACTAGCGGCCCCGTACACTCCTACGAGCAGTACTTC; CDR3: CAGSDRTSGPVHSYEQYF
J: TRBJ1-2; D: NA; V: TRBV6-1; size: NA; DNA: TGTGCCAGCAGTGCGGTCCTGGAGCGGGGCTATGGCTACACCTTC; CDR3: CASSAVLERGYGYTF
J: TRBJ1-1; D: NA; V: TRBV28; size: NA; DNA: TGTGCCAGCAGTTCCGGACAGCTGAACACTGAAGCTTTCTTT; CDR3: CASSSGQLNTEAFF
J: TRBJ1-4; D: TRBD1; V: TRBV19; size: NA; DNA: TGTGCCAGTCTTTTAGGGACAGAGCCCTTTGGTGGTGAAAAACTGTTTTTT; CDR3: CASLLGTEPFGGEKLFF
J: TRBJ2-2; D: NA; V: TRBV9; size: once; DNA: TGTGCCAGCAGCACAGAAGGGGGGCGCAACACCGGGGAGCTGTTTTTT; CDR3: CASSTEGGRNTGELFF
J: TRBJ1-1; D: NA; V: TRBV30; size: few; DNA: TGTGCCTGGAGTGTAGAAGCCAGGGGCCCCCGGACTGAAGCTTTCTTT; CDR3: CAWSVEARGPRTEAFF
J: TRBJ2-7; D: NA; V: TRBV27; size: NA; DNA: TGTGCCAGCAGCTCTCACAGAGGTTACGGATACTACGAGCAGTACTTC; CDR3: CASSSHRGYGYYEQYF
J: TRBJ2-1; D: TRBD1; V: TRBV5-4; size: NA; DNA: TGTGCCAGCAGCTTAGGGACAGGGCCCTACAATGAGCAGTTCTTC; CDR3: CASSLGTGPYNEQFF
J: TRBJ2-2; D: NA; V: TRBV28; size: NA; DNA: TGTGCCAGCAGGGGATTGGGACTCAGCTTCACCGGGGAGCTGTTTTTT; CDR3: CASRGLGLSFTGELFF
J: TRBJ2-3; D: TRBD1; V: TRBV19; size: NA; DNA: TGTGCCAGTAGGGGCAGGGGGCGTACAGATACGCAGTATTTT; CDR3: CASRGRGRTDTQYF
J: TRBJ2-2; D: NA; V: TRBV4-1; size: NA; DNA: TGCGCCAGCAGCCCCATGCAACGCCCCGGGGAGCTGTTTTTT; CDR3: CASSPMQRPGELFF
J: TRBJ1-2; D: TRBD1; V: TRBV13; size: NA; DNA: TGTGCCAGCAGCTTAGCGACAGGGGGTACGGGCCCTAGTGGCTACACCTTC; CDR3: CASSLATGGTGPSGYTF
J: TRBJ1-5; D: TRBD1; V: TRBV5-5; size: NA; DNA: TGTGCCAGCAGCCCCACAGGGGTTAGCAATCAGCCCCAGCATTTT; CDR3: CASSPTGVSNQPQHF
J: TRBJ1-2; D: NA; V: TRBV5-1; size: NA; DNA: TGCGCCAGCAGCTTGGGGGATCTCGCCTATGGCTACACCTTC; CDR3: CASSLGDLAYGYTF
J: TRBJ1-1; D: NA; V: TRBV10-1; size: NA; DNA: TGCGCCAGCAGTGGAATGTCCACCCGGAGCACTGAAGCTTTCTTT; CDR3: CASSGMSTRSTEAFF
J: TRBJ2-7; D: TRBD1; V: TRBV5-4; size: NA; DNA: TGTGCCAGCAGCCGGGGACAGGGCCAGGAGCAGTACTTC; CDR3: CASSRGQGQEQYF
J: TRBJ1-4; D: NA; V: TRBV4-3; size: NA; DNA: TGCGCCAGCAGCCAAGGGGTGGGTTTCGCGGCTAATGAAAAACTGTTTTTT; CDR3: CASSQGVGFAANEKLFF
J: TRBJ2-2; D: TRBD2; V: TRBV7-8; size: NA; DNA: TGTGCCAGCAGCTCTCTCCCGGGGGGCGGGGAGCTGTTTTTT; CDR3: CASSSLPGGGELFF
J: TRBJ1-1; D: NA; V: TRBV13; size: NA; DNA: TGTGCCAGCAGCTTCGGCAGGGAGGTTACTGAAGCTTTCTTT; CDR3: CASSFGREVTEAFF
J: TRBJ2-3; D: TRBD2; V: TRBV27; size: NA; DNA: TGTGCCAGCAGTTATTACCGACCACTAGCGGGTGACACAGATACGCAGTATTTT; CDR3: CASSYYRPLAGDTDTQYF
J: TRBJ2-7; D: TRBD2; V: TRBV19; size: NA; DNA: TGTGCCAGTAGTAAAATCGCGGGAGTAGGCTCCGGCGAGCAGTACTTC; CDR3: CASSKIAGVGSGEQYF
J: TRBJ1-2; D: NA; V: TRBV7-9; size: NA; DNA: TGTGCCAGCAGCTTAGCGCTGGGGGGGTCCTATGGCTACACCTTC; CDR3: CASSLALGGSYGYTF
J: TRBJ2-5; D: TRBD2; V: TRBV19; size: NA; DNA: TGTGCCAGTAGTATTGCCAGCGGGAGGGCCATAAAAGAGACCCAGTACTTC; CDR3: CASSIASGRAIKETQYF
J: TRBJ1-2; D: TRBD1; V: TRBV6-1; size: NA; DNA: TGTGCCAGCAGTTATCAGGGGGCGAAAGGCTACACCTTC; CDR3: CASSYQGAKGYTF
J: TRBJ2-7; D: TRBD2; V: TRBV4-1; size: NA; DNA: TGCGCCAGCAGCCAAGTGGCTAGCGGGGTGACCTACGAGCAGTACTTC; CDR3: CASSQVASGVTYEQYF
J: TRBJ2-7; D: NA; V: TRBV5-1; size: NA; DNA: TGCGCCAGCATGTTGGACCCTGAGGCCGAGCAGTACTTC; CDR3: CASMLDPEAEQYF
J: TRBJ1-1; D: NA; V: TRBV19; size: NA; DNA: TGTGCCAGTAGTACATCTTCAGGGGTCACTGAAGCTTTCTTT; CDR3: CASSTSSGVTEAFF
J: TRBJ2-7; D: NA; V: TRBV6-5; size: NA; DNA: TGTGCCAGCAGTTACTCGTTCGGCGTCTACGAGCAGTACTTC; CDR3: CASSYSFGVYEQYF
J: TRBJ1-3; D: NA; V: TRBV19; size: NA; DNA: TGTGCCAGTAGTAGTATTCTACATGGAAACACCATATATTTT; CDR3: CASSSILHGNTIYF
J: TRBJ2-2; D: NA; V: TRBV5-1; size: NA; DNA: TGCGCCAGCAGCTCCCAATCCTCCAGGGCGACGAACACCGGGGAGCTGTTTTTT; CDR3: CASSSQSSRATNTGELFF
J: TRBJ2-1; D: NA; V: TRBV10-3; size: once; DNA: TGTGCCACCTCACTGGAGAACAATGAGCAGTTCTTC; CDR3: CATSLENNEQFF
J: TRBJ1-1; D: NA; V: TRBV12-5; size: NA; DNA: TGTGCTAGTGGTTTGGTACATAACACTGAAGCTTTCTTT; CDR3: CASGLVHNTEAFF
J: TRBJ2-2; D: NA; V: TRBV7-6; size: NA; DNA: TGTGCCAGCAAAGAAACGGCCGGGGAGCTGTTTTTT; CDR3: CASKETAGELFF
J: TRBJ1-2; D: NA; V: TRBV19; size: NA; DNA: TGTGCCAGTAGCCGGCAAGAGGGGGGTAACTATGGCTACACCTTC; CDR3: CASSRQEGGNYGYTF
J: TRBJ2-3; D: NA; V: TRBV27; size: NA; DNA: TGTGCCAGCAGTTTTACTGGTCCAGATACGCAGTATTTT; CDR3: CASSFTGPDTQYF
J: TRBJ2-1; D: NA; V: TRBV30; size: NA; DNA: TGTGCCTGGAGTGGCGGGCCGGGCGGAGCCTACAATGAGCAGTTCTTC; CDR3: CAWSGGPGGAYNEQFF
J: TRBJ1-5; D: NA; V: TRBV6-1; size: NA; DNA: TGTGCCAGCGACTGGGCCCGGGACACGAATCAGCCCCAGCATTTT; CDR3: CASDWARDTNQPQHF
J: TRBJ2-7; D: NA; V: TRBV7-2; size: NA; DNA: TGTGCCAGCAGCTCGTACAGGGTGCCCTCCTACGAGCAGTACTTC; CDR3: CASSSYRVPSYEQYF
J: TRBJ1-2; D: NA; V: TRBV4-3; size: NA; DNA: TGCGCCAGCAGCCCCGGGGGGGGGCCCCGGGATGGCTACACCTTC; CDR3: CASSPGGGPRDGYTF
J: TRBJ2-3; D: NA; V: TRBV6-5; size: few; DNA: TGTGCCAGCAGTACCGTGGATACGCAGTATTTT; CDR3: CASSTVDTQYF
J: TRBJ2-3; D: TRBD2; V: TRBV14; size: NA; DNA: TGTGCCAGCAGCCGGCGGATAGCGGGAGGTGGAGATACGCAGTATTTT; CDR3: CASSRRIAGGGDTQYF
J: TRBJ2-2; D: NA; V: TRBV28; size: NA; DNA: TGTGCCAGCAGTTACGTTCCTAACGGGGCCACCGGGGAGCTGTTTTTT; CDR3: CASSYVPNGATGELFF
J: TRBJ2-7; D: TRBD1; V: TRBV9; size: NA; DNA: TGTGCCAGCAGCGTAGGACAGGGGGCGCAGGACGAGCAGTACTTC; CDR3: CASSVGQGAQDEQYF
J: TRBJ2-6; D: NA; V: TRBV6-5; size: NA; DNA: TGTGCCAGCAGTTACTCGAGGGCCTCTGGGGCCAACGTCCTGACTTTC; CDR3: CASSYSRASGANVLTF
J: TRBJ2-3; D: NA; V: TRBV4-2; size: NA; DNA: TGTGCCAGCAGCCAAGATCTTGTCGCCACAGATACGCAGTATTTT; CDR3: CASSQDLVATDTQYF
J: TRBJ2-7; D: NA; V: TRBV7-6; size: NA; DNA: TGTGCCAGCAGCTCAATCCCTTTTGTCGAGCAGTACTTC; CDR3: CASSSIPFVEQYF
J: TRBJ2-3; D: TRBD2; V: TRBV7-7; size: once; DNA: TGTGCTAGCAGCTTAGGTCTAGCGGTGTCAGATACGCAGTATTTT; CDR3: CASSLGLAVSDTQYF
J: TRBJ2-1; D: TRBD1; V: TRBV13; size: NA; DNA: TGTGCCAGCAGCTTCGGACAGGGGACATTATACAATGAGCAGTTCTTC; CDR3: CASSFGQGTLYNEQFF
J: TRBJ1-2; D: TRBD1; V: TRBV5-5; size: NA; DNA: TGTGCCAGCAGCCTGGGACAGCTCAGCCCTAACTATGGCTACACCTTC; CDR3: CASSLGQLSPNYGYTF
J: TRBJ2-3; D: NA; V: TRBV27; size: NA; DNA: TGTGCCAGCTGTACTGGGGGGCAGCACACAGATACGCAGTATTTT; CDR3: CASCTGGQHTDTQYF